The present entry profiles one T cell receptor beta chain with its context. The data are from a study of blood T cell repertoires in COVID-19. Study background: Both acute and convalescent COVID-19 samples were obtained from the United States, Italy and Spain. T cells, B-cell-depleted T cells, or PBMCs provided the cDNA or gDNA that served as material.

TCRdb keeps only in-frame clones here, not all; method: immunoSEQ multiplex PCR. The sample yields 350,000 to 400,000 clones, less than 90% seen once. Material: peripheral blood. The TCR sequence derives from a woman aged 55-69 years with COVID-19, enrolled during active disease.

The CDR3 here is CASRGATGYQETQYF. CDR3 coding DNA: TGTGCCAGCCGGGGGGCAACAGGGTACCAAGAGACCCAGTACTTC. The V call is TRBV25-1, the J call TRBJ2-5; possibly TRBD2 for D (7 bases). The CDR3 has 15 residues. Trimming cost V 8 bases and J 0 bases, with 16 bases left between them. The germline V gene encodes CDR1 MGHDK and CDR2 SYGVNS.